The following is a T cell receptor beta chain sequence with its context. The CDR3 covers 14 residues. The ends were cut back, 4 bases at V and 1 base at J, with 11 bases in the middle. The germline V gene encodes CDR1 KGHSH and CDR2 LQKENI. The sample is drawn from a study of PD-1 blockade in classical Hodgkin lymphoma. Data came from immunoSEQ multiplex PCR; TCRdb stores just in-frame clones and leaves some out. Here the sample spans tens of thousands of clones, about 83% being singletons. Regarding time point: newly diagnosed, previously untreated cHL patient sample. From thawed PBMCs, magnetic negative selection was used to isolate the CD8+ T cells.

J is TRBJ2-7 and V is TRBV18, with D unclear. The TCR comes from a human donor with classical Hodgkin lymphoma. The sequenced material came from CD8+ T cells from blood. The CDR3 protein is CASSLGGASYEQYF. In DNA form, the CDR3 reads TGTGCCAGCTCACTTGGTGGTGCATCCTACGAGCAGTACTTC. The full variable domain, completed using reference TRBV18 and TRBJ2-7, is NAGVMQNPRHLVRRRGQEARLRCSPMKGHSHVYWYRQLPEEGLKFMVYLQKENIIDESGMPKERFSAEFPKEGPSILRIQQVVRGDSAAYFCASSLGGASYEQYFGPGTRLTVT.